A selection of T cell receptor beta chains follows, all from one sample in a study of PD-L1 blockade in urothelial cancer. Clones were sequenced by immunoSEQ multiplex PCR, and TCRdb holds only the in-frame ones, with some missing. The sample carries tens of thousands of clones, 75% to 90% recorded once. The sequences come from PBMCs, collected around atezolizumab (anti-PD-L1) treatment. The receptors shown here come from a man aged 55 to 70 with urothelial cancer. The CDR3 runs from the conserved cysteine through the conserved F or W. Fields, in order: clone size, V gene, CDR3 protein. Expanded clones are given a class, and other clones once, few, many or no size at all.

clone size: -; V gene: TRBV5-1; CDR3 protein: CASSLGDSYNEQFF
clone size: -; V gene: TRBV5-1; CDR3 protein: CASSPRSDYNSPLHF
clone size: once; V gene: TRBV5-1; CDR3 protein: CASSLYGDTGELFF
clone size: -; V gene: TRBV5-6; CDR3 protein: CASSFLTGALSHNYGYTF
clone size: -; V gene: TRBV30; CDR3 protein: CAWSGQGFTEAFF
clone size: -; V gene: TRBV7-9; CDR3 protein: CATSGTLKETQYF
clone size: -; V gene: TRBV19; CDR3 protein: CASSIDGRAPNTGELFF
clone size: few; V gene: TRBV7-2; CDR3 protein: CASSLEGVPRTTIYEQYF
clone size: -; V gene: TRBV7-7; CDR3 protein: CASSLTGGEQFF
clone size: -; V gene: TRBV6-6; CDR3 protein: CASNDRGSSTDTQYF
clone size: -; V gene: TRBV5-1; CDR3 protein: CASSLEGDSNQPQHF
clone size: once; V gene: TRBV5-6; CDR3 protein: CASSLVTQSKSPSGYTF
clone size: -; V gene: TRBV7-9; CDR3 protein: CASCGAGMNTEAFF
clone size: -; V gene: TRBV6-5; CDR3 protein: CASSYSGGGNYEQYF
clone size: -; V gene: TRBV10-3; CDR3 protein: CAISESGGDSYEQYF
clone size: -; V gene: TRBV18; CDR3 protein: CASSQAGDQPQHF
clone size: -; V gene: TRBV5-1; CDR3 protein: CASRFLAGSHEQYF
clone size: -; V gene: TRBV25-1; CDR3 protein: CASTRDESSREQYF
clone size: few; V gene: TRBV9; CDR3 protein: CASSASLGAGYGYTF
clone size: -; V gene: TRBV5-1; CDR3 protein: CASSLEGTSGRNEQFF
clone size: -; V gene: TRBV6-1; CDR3 protein: CASRGGLGYGYTF
clone size: -; V gene: TRBV27; CDR3 protein: CASSLSIPPGQVVQFF
clone size: few; V gene: TRBV9; CDR3 protein: CASSEGQGNQPQHF
clone size: -; V gene: TRBV5-5; CDR3 protein: CASSKLQGPNTGELFF
clone size: -; V gene: TRBV10-3; CDR3 protein: CAIRGGEGAREKLFF
clone size: -; V gene: TRBV9; CDR3 protein: CASSVTSGSNGELFF
clone size: -; V gene: TRBV5-4; CDR3 protein: CASSGTGGGYGYTF
clone size: -; V gene: TRBV5-1; CDR3 protein: CASSWDRENSPLHF
clone size: -; V gene: TRBV7-8; CDR3 protein: CASSILRGSSYEQYF
clone size: -; V gene: TRBV2; CDR3 protein: CASRLRDFSGNTIYF
clone size: -; V gene: TRBV7-9; CDR3 protein: CASGLAETQYF
clone size: -; V gene: TRBV6-5; CDR3 protein: CASSYSRGQPQHF
clone size: -; V gene: TRBV5-1; CDR3 protein: CASSLAGDQPQHF
clone size: -; V gene: TRBV6-5; CDR3 protein: CAIGASLGLGYTF
clone size: -; V gene: TRBV9; CDR3 protein: CASSEEDRAYGYTF
clone size: -; V gene: TRBV6-1; CDR3 protein: CASSVLSPQGARNQPQHF
clone size: -; V gene: TRBV4-1; CDR3 protein: CASSQEQGGQGAYGYTF
clone size: -; V gene: TRBV2; CDR3 protein: CASRLDFLAEYF
clone size: once; V gene: TRBV9; CDR3 protein: CASSPRTGEASGNTIYF
clone size: once; V gene: TRBV21-1; CDR3 protein: CASSKVNGTGTRDRYEQYF
clone size: few; V gene: TRBV2; CDR3 protein: CASSGTSGSPDTQYF
clone size: few; V gene: TRBV5-1; CDR3 protein: CASSPPGQMNYGYTF
clone size: few; V gene: TRBV19; CDR3 protein: CASSLTGAQNTEAFF
clone size: -; V gene: TRBV5-1; CDR3 protein: CASSSSGSEETQYF
clone size: -; V gene: TRBV5-6; CDR3 protein: CASSLDRLAERYEQYF